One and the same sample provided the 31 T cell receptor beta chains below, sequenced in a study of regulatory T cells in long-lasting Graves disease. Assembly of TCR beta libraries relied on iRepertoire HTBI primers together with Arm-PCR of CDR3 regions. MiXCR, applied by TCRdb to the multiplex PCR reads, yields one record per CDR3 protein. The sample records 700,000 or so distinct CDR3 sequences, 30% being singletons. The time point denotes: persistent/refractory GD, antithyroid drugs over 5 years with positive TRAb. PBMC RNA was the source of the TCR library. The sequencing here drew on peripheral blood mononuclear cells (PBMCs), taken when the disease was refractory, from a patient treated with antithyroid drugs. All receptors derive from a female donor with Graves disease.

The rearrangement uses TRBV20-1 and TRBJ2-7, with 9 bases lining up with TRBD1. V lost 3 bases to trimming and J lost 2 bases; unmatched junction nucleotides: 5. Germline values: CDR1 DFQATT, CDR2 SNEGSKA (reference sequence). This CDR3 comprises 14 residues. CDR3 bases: TGCAGTGCTAGGGGACAGGGTTTCGCCTACGAGCAGTACTTC. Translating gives CSARGQGFAYEQYF.

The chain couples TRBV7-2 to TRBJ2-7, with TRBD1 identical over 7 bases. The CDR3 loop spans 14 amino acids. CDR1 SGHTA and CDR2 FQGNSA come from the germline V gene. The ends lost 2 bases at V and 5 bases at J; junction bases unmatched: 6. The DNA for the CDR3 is TGTGCCAGCAGCTTAATGGGACAGTACCACGAGCAGTACTTC. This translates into CASSLMGQYHEQYF.

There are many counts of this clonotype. DNA of the CDR3: TGTGCCAGCAGTGTGCGACAGGTTCAGCCCCAGCATTTT. Residues: CASSVRQVQPQHF. This sequence joins TRBV28 and TRBJ1-5, with D perhaps matching TRBD1 (6 bases). Trimming stripped 5 bases from V and 6 bases from J, with 11 bases between. There are 13 residues in the CDR3. CDR1 and CDR2 (germline): MDHEN, SYDVKM.

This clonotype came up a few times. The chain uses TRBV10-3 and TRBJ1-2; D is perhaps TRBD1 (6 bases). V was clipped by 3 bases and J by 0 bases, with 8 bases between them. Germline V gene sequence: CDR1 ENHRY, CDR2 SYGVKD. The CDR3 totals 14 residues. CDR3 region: CAISETGTNYGYTF. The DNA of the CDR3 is TGTGCCATCAGTGAAACAGGGACTAACTATGGCTACACCTTC.

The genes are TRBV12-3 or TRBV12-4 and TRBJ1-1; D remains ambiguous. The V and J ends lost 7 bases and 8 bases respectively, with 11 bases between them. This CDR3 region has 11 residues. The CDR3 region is CASTALGEAFF. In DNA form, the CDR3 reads TGTGCCAGCACCGCCCTTGGGGAAGCTTTCTTT.

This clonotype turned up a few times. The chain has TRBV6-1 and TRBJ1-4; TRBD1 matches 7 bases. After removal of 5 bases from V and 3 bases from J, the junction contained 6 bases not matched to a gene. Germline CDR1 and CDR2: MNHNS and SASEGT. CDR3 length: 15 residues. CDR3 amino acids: CASSRQGEANEKLFF. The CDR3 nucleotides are TGTGCCAGCAGTCGACAGGGCGAAGCTAATGAAAAACTGTTTTTT.

The CDR3 nucleotides read TGCAGCGCAACTAGGGCTGGGGCCAACGTCCTGACTTTC. The encoded protein is CSATRAGANVLTF. This sequence joins TRBV29-1 and TRBJ2-6; perhaps TRBD2 as D (5 bases). The V and J ends lost 7 bases and 2 bases respectively, with 9 bases between them. Looked up from germline, CDR1 is SQVTM and CDR2 is ANQGSEA. The CDR3 has 13 amino acids.

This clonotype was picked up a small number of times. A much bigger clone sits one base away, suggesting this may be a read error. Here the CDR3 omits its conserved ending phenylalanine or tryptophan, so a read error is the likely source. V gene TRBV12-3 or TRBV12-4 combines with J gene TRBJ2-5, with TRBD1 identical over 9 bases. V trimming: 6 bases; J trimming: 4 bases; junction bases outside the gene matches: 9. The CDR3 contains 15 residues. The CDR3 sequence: CASRPSGTGRETQYL. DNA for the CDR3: TGTGCCAGCAGACCTTCCGGGACAGGGCGAGAGACCCAGTACCTC.

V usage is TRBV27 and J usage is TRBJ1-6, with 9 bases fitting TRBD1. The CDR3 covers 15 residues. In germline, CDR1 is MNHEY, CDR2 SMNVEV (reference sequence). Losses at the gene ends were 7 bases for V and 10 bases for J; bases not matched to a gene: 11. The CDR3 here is CASTVGQGRKSPLHF. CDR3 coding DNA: TGTGCCAGCACCGTAGGACAGGGGAGGAAGTCACCCCTCCACTTT.

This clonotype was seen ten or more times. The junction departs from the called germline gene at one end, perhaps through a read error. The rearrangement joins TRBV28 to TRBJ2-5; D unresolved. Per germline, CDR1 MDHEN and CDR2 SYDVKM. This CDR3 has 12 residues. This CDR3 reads CASSLWWETQYF. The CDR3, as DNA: TGTGCCAGCAGTCTATGGTGGGAGACCCAGTACTTC.

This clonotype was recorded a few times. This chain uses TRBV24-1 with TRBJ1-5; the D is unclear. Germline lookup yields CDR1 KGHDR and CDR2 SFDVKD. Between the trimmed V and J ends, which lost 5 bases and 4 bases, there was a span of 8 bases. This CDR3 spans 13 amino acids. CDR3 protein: CATSGALNQPQHF. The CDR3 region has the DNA TGTGCCACCAGTGGCGCGCTGAATCAGCCCCAGCATTTT.

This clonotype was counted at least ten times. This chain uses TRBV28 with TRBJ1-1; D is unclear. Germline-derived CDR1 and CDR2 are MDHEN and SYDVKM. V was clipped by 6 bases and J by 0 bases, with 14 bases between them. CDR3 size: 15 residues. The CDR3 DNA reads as TGTGCCAGCAGCCCATCGGGCAGCTTGAACACTGAAGCTTTCTTT. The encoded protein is CASSPSGSLNTEAFF.

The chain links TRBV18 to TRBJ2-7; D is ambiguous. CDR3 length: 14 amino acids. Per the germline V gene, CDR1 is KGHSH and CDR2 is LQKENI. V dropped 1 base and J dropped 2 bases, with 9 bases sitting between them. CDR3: CASSPLHSAYEQYF. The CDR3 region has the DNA TGTGCCAGCTCACCACTTCACTCGGCCTACGAGCAGTACTTC.

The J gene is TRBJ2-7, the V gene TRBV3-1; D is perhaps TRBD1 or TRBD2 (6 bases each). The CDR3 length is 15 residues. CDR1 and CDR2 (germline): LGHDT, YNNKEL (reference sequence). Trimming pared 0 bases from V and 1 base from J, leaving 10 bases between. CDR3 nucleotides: TGTGCCAGCAGCCAAGAAGGAGGGACATCCTACGAGCAGTACTTC. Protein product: CASSQEGGTSYEQYF.

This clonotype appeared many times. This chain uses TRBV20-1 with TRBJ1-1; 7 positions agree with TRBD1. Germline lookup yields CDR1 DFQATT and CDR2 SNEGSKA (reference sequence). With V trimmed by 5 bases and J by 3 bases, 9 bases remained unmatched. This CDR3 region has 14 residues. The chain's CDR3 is CSAPSGRGDTEAFF. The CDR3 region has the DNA TGCAGTGCTCCCTCGGGCAGGGGGGACACTGAAGCTTTCTTT.

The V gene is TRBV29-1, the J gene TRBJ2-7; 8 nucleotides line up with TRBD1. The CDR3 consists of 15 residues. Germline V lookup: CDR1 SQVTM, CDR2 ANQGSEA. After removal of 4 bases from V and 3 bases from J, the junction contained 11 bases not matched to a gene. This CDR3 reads CSVVLRDRQDYEQYF. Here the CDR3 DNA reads TGCAGCGTTGTACTGCGGGACAGGCAAGACTACGAGCAGTACTTC.

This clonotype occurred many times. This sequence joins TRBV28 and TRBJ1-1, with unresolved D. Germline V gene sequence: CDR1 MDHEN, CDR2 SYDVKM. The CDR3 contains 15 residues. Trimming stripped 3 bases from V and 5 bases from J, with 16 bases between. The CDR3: CASSLIRVPGTEAFF. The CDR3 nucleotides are TGTGCCAGCAGTTTGATTCGGGTACCTGGTACTGAAGCTTTCTTT.

CDR3 DNA sequence: TGCAGTGCTAGAGAAAGAAGGGGTTTTAACACCGGGGAGCTGTTTTTT. As protein: CSARERRGFNTGELFF. This sequence joins TRBV20-1 and TRBJ2-2; D possibly corresponds to TRBD1 (5 bases). The CDR3 is 16 amino acids. The germline V and J ends were trimmed by 0 bases and 2 bases, with 13 bases remaining between them. CDR1 is DFQATT and CDR2 is SNEGSKA in the germline V gene (reference sequence).

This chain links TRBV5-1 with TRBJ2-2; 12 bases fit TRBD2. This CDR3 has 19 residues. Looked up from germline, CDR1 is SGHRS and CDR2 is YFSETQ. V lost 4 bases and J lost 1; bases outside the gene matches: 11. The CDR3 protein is CASSLPATSGSGNTGELFF. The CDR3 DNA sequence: TGCGCCAGCAGCCTCCCCGCGACTAGCGGGAGTGGGAACACCGGGGAGCTGTTTTTT.

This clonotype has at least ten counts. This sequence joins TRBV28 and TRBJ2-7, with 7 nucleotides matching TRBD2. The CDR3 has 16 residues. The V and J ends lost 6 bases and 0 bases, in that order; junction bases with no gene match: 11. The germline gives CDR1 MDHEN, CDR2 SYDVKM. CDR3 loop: CASSVWELAVSYEQYF. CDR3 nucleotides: TGTGCCAGCAGCGTTTGGGAGCTAGCGGTCTCCTACGAGCAGTACTTC.

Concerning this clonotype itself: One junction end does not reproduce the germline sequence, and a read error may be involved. CDR3 DNA: TGTGCCAGCAGCTCCCCGGGACAGGTCCTCTATGGCTACCCCTTC. It encodes CASSSPGQVLYGYPF. V usage is TRBV7-9 and J usage is TRBJ1-2; TRBD1 matches 8 bases. Germline V gene sequence: CDR1 SEHNR, CDR2 FQNEAQ (reference sequence). The CDR3 has 15 residues. Together with reference TRBV7-9 and TRBJ1-2, the CDR3 gives the full variable domain: DTGVSQNPRHKITKRGQNVTFRCDPISEHNRLYWYRQTLGQGPEFLTYFQNEAQLEKSRLLSDRFSAERPKGSFSTLEIQRTEQGDSAMYLCASSSPGQVLYGYPFGSGTRLTVV.

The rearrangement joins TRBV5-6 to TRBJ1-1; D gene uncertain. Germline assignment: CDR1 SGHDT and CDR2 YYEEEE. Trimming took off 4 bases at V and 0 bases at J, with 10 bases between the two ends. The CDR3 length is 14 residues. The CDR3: CASSQRRMNTEAFF. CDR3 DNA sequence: TGTGCCAGCAGCCAGCGGCGGATGAACACTGAAGCTTTCTTT.

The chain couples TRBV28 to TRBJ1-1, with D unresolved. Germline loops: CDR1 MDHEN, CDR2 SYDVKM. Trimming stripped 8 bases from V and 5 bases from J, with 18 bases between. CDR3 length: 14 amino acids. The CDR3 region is CASSPSSGRTEAFF. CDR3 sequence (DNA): TGTGCCAGCTCACCATCCTCTGGGAGAACTGAAGCTTTCTTT.

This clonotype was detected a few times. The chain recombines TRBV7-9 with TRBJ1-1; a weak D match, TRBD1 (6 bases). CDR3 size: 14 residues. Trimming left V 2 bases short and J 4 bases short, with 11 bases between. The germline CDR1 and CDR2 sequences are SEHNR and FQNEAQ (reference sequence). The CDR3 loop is CASSLPRGLTEAFF. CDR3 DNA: TGTGCCAGCAGCTTACCCAGGGGTCTCACTGAAGCTTTCTTT.

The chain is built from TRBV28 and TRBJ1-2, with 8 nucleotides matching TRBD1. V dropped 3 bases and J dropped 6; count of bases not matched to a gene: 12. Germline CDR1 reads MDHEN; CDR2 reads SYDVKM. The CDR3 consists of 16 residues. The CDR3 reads CASSFEGTGFLHGYTF. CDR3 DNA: TGTGCCAGCAGTTTTGAGGGGACAGGTTTTTTACATGGCTACACCTTC.

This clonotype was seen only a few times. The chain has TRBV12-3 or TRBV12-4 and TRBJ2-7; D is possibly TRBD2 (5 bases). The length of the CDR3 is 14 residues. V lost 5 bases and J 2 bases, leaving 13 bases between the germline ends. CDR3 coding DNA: TGTGCCAGCAGTCTACGGGGTCCCCCCTACGAGCAGTACTTC. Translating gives CASSLRGPPYEQYF.

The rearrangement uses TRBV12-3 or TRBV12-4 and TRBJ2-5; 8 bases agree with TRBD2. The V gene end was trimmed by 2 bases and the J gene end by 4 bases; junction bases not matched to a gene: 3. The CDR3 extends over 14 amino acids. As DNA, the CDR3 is TGTGCCAGCAGTTTAATCCTAGCGGGAGAGACCCAGTACTTC. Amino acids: CASSLILAGETQYF.

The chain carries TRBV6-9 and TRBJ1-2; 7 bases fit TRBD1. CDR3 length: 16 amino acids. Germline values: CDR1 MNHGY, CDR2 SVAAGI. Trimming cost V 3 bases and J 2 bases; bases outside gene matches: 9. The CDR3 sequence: CASSYRGTVGNYGYTF. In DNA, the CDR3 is TGTGCCAGCAGTTACAGGGGGACAGTAGGAAACTATGGCTACACCTTC.

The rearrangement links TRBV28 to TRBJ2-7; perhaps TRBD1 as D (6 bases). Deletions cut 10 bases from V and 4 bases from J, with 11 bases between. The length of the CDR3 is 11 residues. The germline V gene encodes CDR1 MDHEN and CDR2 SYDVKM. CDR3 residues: CATLQGYEQYF. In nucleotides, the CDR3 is TGTGCCACCCTACAGGGTTACGAGCAGTACTTC.

The CDR3 loop is CASSLIVTEAFF. CDR3 nucleotides: TGTGCCAGCAGTTTAATAGTTACTGAAGCTTTCTTT. The chain recombines TRBV28 with TRBJ1-1, with D hard to call. V shed 2 bases and J shed 5 bases, with 6 bases lying between them. The CDR3 is 12 amino acids. Germline V gene lookup returns CDR1 MDHEN and CDR2 SYDVKM. The whole variable domain, remainder taken from reference TRBV28 and TRBJ1-1, is DVKVTQSSRYLVKRTGEKVFLECVQDMDHENMFWYRQDPGLGLRLIYFSYDVKMKEKGDIPEGYSVSREKKERFSLILESASTNQTSMYLCASSLIVTEAFFGQGTRLTVV.

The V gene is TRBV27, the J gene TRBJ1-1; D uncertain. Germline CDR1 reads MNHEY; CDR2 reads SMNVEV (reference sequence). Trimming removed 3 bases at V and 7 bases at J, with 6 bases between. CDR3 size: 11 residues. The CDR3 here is CASSFGSEAFF. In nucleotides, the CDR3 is TGTGCCAGCAGTTTCGGGAGTGAAGCTTTCTTT.